A selection of T cell receptor beta chains follows, all from one sample in a study of OX40 agonist ivuxolimab in advanced cancers. The data were produced by immunoSEQ multiplex PCR, yet TCRdb's version contains in-frame clones alone and is incomplete. The sample records around 76,000 clones, about 90% being singletons. Material: CD4+ or CD8+ T cells sorted from blood, obtained in a trial of the OX40 agonist ivuxolimab. These receptors all stem from an adult with an advanced solid tumor such as melanoma, head and neck, liver or kidney cancer. Each CDR3 is given with its conserved first and last residue. The D gene is left open where the match is weak. Size tells how often a clone was seen (once, few, many) or the class of an expanded clone, and some rows leave it out.

TRBV7-2,TRBJ2-7,14,.,TRBD1,TGTGCCAGCAGCCGTAGACAGGGTTCCTACGAGCAGTACTTC,CASSRRQGSYEQYF
TRBV7-7,TRBJ2-1,16,.,TRBD2,TGTGCCAGCAGCCCCCAACTAGCGGGTGGTAACAATGAGCAGTTCTTC,CASSPQLAGGNNEQFF
TRBV6-6,TRBJ1-4,15,.,.,TGTGCCAGCAGTTCCTCCGGGCAGACTACTGAAAAACTGTTTTTT,CASSSSGQTTEKLFF
TRBV29-1,TRBJ2-1,13,.,TRBD1,TGCAGCGCTATGGACAGGTTTCGGAATGAGCAGTTCTTC,CSAMDRFRNEQFF
TRBV4-2,TRBJ2-2,16,once,TRBD2,TGTGCCAGCAGCCGGGGACTAGCGGGACAAACCGGGGAGCTGTTTTTT,CASSRGLAGQTGELFF
TRBV11-2,TRBJ1-2,14,.,.,TGTGCCAGCAGCTTAGGTTCGTCTAACTATGGCTACACCTTC,CASSLGSSNYGYTF
TRBV6-5,TRBJ2-1,14,.,.,TGTGCCAGCAATCAGGGAAGCTCCTACAATGAGCAGTTCTTC,CASNQGSSYNEQFF
TRBV19,TRBJ1-6,17,.,.,TGTGCCAGTAGTATAGATAAGTTCGGCTCCTATAATTCACCCCTCCACTTT,CASSIDKFGSYNSPLHF
TRBV6-6,TRBJ1-2,15,.,TRBD1,TGTGCCAGCAGTTACTTAGCCGGGACAGAGTATGGCTACACCTTC,CASSYLAGTEYGYTF
TRBV9,TRBJ1-3,14,once,.,TGTGCCAGCAGTGAGGGGCTAGCTGGAAACACCATATATTTT,CASSEGLAGNTIYF
TRBV5-6,TRBJ1-2,15,.,.,TGTGCCAGCAGCTTGGCTGATTCCAGAAACTATGGCTACACCTTC,CASSLADSRNYGYTF
TRBV5-1,TRBJ2-1,18,.,TRBD1,TGCGCCAGCAGCTTGGCCGTTCAATCGACAGGGGGCCGCAATGAGCAGTTCTTC,CASSLAVQSTGGRNEQFF
TRBV2,TRBJ1-1,13,.,.,TGTGCCAGCAGTGCCTATGGTGACACTGAAGCTTTCTTT,CASSAYGDTEAFF
TRBV7-2,TRBJ2-3,14,.,.,TGTGCCAGCAGCTTAAGACCCGGGGGAGATACGCAGTATTTT,CASSLRPGGDTQYF
TRBV11-2,TRBJ2-1,15,.,.,TGTGCCAGCAGCTTAGATCTGGGGCCCTACAATGAGCAGTTCTTC,CASSLDLGPYNEQFF
TRBV28,TRBJ1-4,15,once,.,TGTGCCAGCTCGCAAGTTGAGGAGGAGGGGGAAAAACTGTTTTTT,CASSQVEEEGEKLFF
TRBV29-1,TRBJ2-5,14,.,TRBD2,TGCAGCGCTGTGAGGGCGGGGGGTGGCGAGACCCAGTACTTC,CSAVRAGGGETQYF
TRBV11-3,TRBJ2-2,17,.,TRBD1,TGTGCCAGCAGTTCCCCGGGACAGGGAAAAAAGTCCGGGGAGCTGTTTTTT,CASSSPGQGKKSGELFF
TRBV4-2,TRBJ1-5,17,few,TRBD1,TGTGCCAGCAGCCAAGGTATCAGGGGGCGCGACAATCAGCCCCAGCATTTT,CASSQGIRGRDNQPQHF
TRBV5-1,TRBJ1-5,15,.,TRBD1,TGCGCCAGCAGCTTAGGGCAGGGGGGAACTCAGCCCCAGCATTTT,CASSLGQGGTQPQHF
TRBV9,TRBJ2-3,15,.,TRBD2,TGTGCCAGCAGCGTAGTGGCGGGAGTGGCAGATACGCAGTATTTT,CASSVVAGVADTQYF
TRBV18,TRBJ1-3,14,.,.,TGTGCCAGCTCACCCCAAATTTCTGGAAACACCATATATTTT,CASSPQISGNTIYF
TRBV7-2,TRBJ1-4,15,.,.,TGTGCCAGCACCGAGGGTGGCGAGGGGTGGGAAAAACTGTTTTTT,CASTEGGEGWEKLFF
TRBV19,TRBJ2-7,15,.,TRBD1,TGTGCCAGTAGTGGGGGGACAGGCCGCCCCTACGAGCAGTACTTC,CASSGGTGRPYEQYF
TRBV11-3,TRBJ2-5,13,.,.,TGTGCCAGCAGCTTAGACGGGGGTGGGACCCAGTACTTC,CASSLDGGGTQYF
TRBV7-2,TRBJ2-1,16,once,TRBD1,TGTGCCAGCAGCTATCACTCTGACAGGGTGAACAATGAGCAGTTCTTC,CASSYHSDRVNNEQFF
TRBV29-1,TRBJ2-1,13,once,TRBD1,TGCAGCGTCGGGACAGGGCCCTACAATGAGCAGTTCTTC,CSVGTGPYNEQFF
TRBV6-5,TRBJ1-2,14,once,TRBD1,TGTGCCAGCAGTTCTCAAGGGACAGATTATGGCTACACCTTC,CASSSQGTDYGYTF
TRBV7-8,TRBJ2-7,14,.,.,TGTGCCAGCAGCCCCCGGGAGAGCTCCTACGAGCAGTACTTC,CASSPRESSYEQYF
TRBV19,TRBJ1-2,13,.,.,TGTGCCAGTAGCGCAGGCCCCTGGGGTGGCTACACCTTC,CASSAGPWGGYTF
TRBV15,TRBJ2-1,13,.,.,TGTGCCACCGGGGAGTCAGTTTACGATGAGCAGTTCTTC,CATGESVYDEQFF
TRBV11-2,TRBJ2-2,11,.,.,TGTGCCAGCAGCTTAGCCCGGGAGCTGTTTTTT,CASSLARELFF
TRBV5-1,TRBJ2-2,15,.,TRBD1,TGCGCCAGCAGCGTACGACAGGGCGCTACCGGGGAGCTGTTTTTT,CASSVRQGATGELFF
TRBV14,TRBJ2-2,16,.,.,TGTGCCAGCAGCCAAGTTAGCGGAACGAACACCGGGGAGCTGTTTTTT,CASSQVSGTNTGELFF
TRBV6-5,TRBJ2-1,14,.,TRBD1,TGTGCCAGCTTAAGGGACAGGGATGACAATGAGCAGTTCTTC,CASLRDRDDNEQFF
TRBV5-1,TRBJ1-1,15,.,TRBD1,TGCGCCAGCAGTCGACAGGGGGCCGGGAACACTGAAGCTTTCTTT,CASSRQGAGNTEAFF
TRBV11-2,TRBJ1-3,16,.,.,TGTGCCAGCAGCTCGTCCGTGTTTCTCCGTGGAAACACCATATATTTT,CASSSSVFLRGNTIYF
TRBV11-2,TRBJ1-5,16,.,.,TGTGCCAGCAGCTTAGATGGACCGCAAGGGAATCAGCCCCAGCATTTT,CASSLDGPQGNQPQHF
TRBV19,TRBJ2-6,13,.,.,TGTGCCAGTACCAGGGCTGGGGCCAACGTCCTGACTTTC,CASTRAGANVLTF
TRBV18,TRBJ1-2,17,.,TRBD1,TGTGCCAGCACGGACAGGGGGCAGGAACTCTTAAGCTATGGCTACACCTTC,CASTDRGQELLSYGYTF
TRBV6-5,TRBJ2-2,15,.,.,TGTGCCAGCAGTTGGTTCCGGAGGAACACCGGGGAGCTGTTTTTT,CASSWFRRNTGELFF
TRBV5-4,TRBJ2-5,13,.,.,TGTGCCAGCAGCTACGGGGGCCAGGAGACCCAGTACTTC,CASSYGGQETQYF
TRBV5-6,TRBJ2-7,16,.,TRBD1,TGTGCCAGCAGCTTGGCGGGGACAGGGGCCACCTACGAGCAGTACTTC,CASSLAGTGATYEQYF
TRBV11-2,TRBJ2-7,14,.,.,TGTGCCAGCAGCTTAGATTGGAGGGGGTACGAGCAGTACTTC,CASSLDWRGYEQYF
TRBV7-2,TRBJ2-7,14,.,.,TGTGCCAGCAGCTTAGCCATGGGTGGGTACGAGCAGTACTTC,CASSLAMGGYEQYF
TRBV11-2,TRBJ2-7,14,.,TRBD2,TGTGCCAGCAGCCCTCTAGCGGGAGGGCTCGAGCAGTACTTC,CASSPLAGGLEQYF
TRBV6-1,TRBJ2-7,15,.,TRBD1,TGTGCCAGCAGCCGGACAGGCGAAGTTTCCTACGAGCAGTACTTC,CASSRTGEVSYEQYF
TRBV15,TRBJ1-4,16,.,.,TGTGCCACCAGCAGAGATTTGGGCAGGGGTGGTGAAAAACTGTTTTTT,CATSRDLGRGGEKLFF
TRBV18,TRBJ1-3,16,.,.,TGTGCCAGCTCATCACAACTTGATACAACTGGAAACACCATATATTTT,CASSSQLDTTGNTIYF
TRBV19,TRBJ1-4,16,.,.,TGTGCCAGTAGTAGCCCCGGACGGTCAACTAATGAAAAACTGTTTTTT,CASSSPGRSTNEKLFF
TRBV5-1,TRBJ2-3,14,.,.,TGCGCCAGCAGCTTTGTGGGGAGCACAGATACGCAGTATTTT,CASSFVGSTDTQYF
TRBV5-1,TRBJ2-3,16,.,TRBD2,TGCGCCAGCAGCTCAGAAGCGGGAGGGCCGTCTGATACGCAGTATTTT,CASSSEAGGPSDTQYF
TRBV7-9,TRBJ2-7,19,.,.,TGTGCCAGCAGCTTATATATATCCCGTGGGGCAGACTGGGCCTACGAGCAGTACTTC,CASSLYISRGADWAYEQYF
TRBV11-2,TRBJ2-3,15,.,.,TGTGCCAGCAGCTTAACAGGGCTAGCAACAGATACGCAGTATTTT,CASSLTGLATDTQYF
TRBV19,TRBJ1-3,15,.,.,TGTGCCAGTAAGGGGCAGGCAACCTCTGGAAACACCATATATTTT,CASKGQATSGNTIYF
TRBV6-1,TRBJ2-1,13,.,.,TGTGCCAGCAGGCAGGGTGGTGCAAATGAGCAGTTCTTC,CASRQGGANEQFF
TRBV5-8,TRBJ2-3,17,.,TRBD2,TGTGCCAGCAGCTCCGGACTAGCGGGAGCTTGGACAGATACGCAGTATTTT,CASSSGLAGAWTDTQYF